This T cell receptor beta chain originates from a study of blood T cell repertoires in COVID-19. The method was immunoSEQ multiplex PCR; TCRdb's version includes in-frame clones alone and lacks a portion of them. The data contain approximately 74,000 clones, 79% of them seen just once; the ten biggest clones take up more than 15%. V was trimmed by 2 bases and J by 4 bases, leaving 12 bases between them. In germline, CDR1 is SGHDT, CDR2 YYEEEE. The CDR3 sequence is 15 residues long. The specimen sequenced was peripheral blood. The receptor comes from a man aged 60 to 69 with acute or convalescent COVID-19. This sequence joins TRBV5-6 and TRBJ2-2; a weak D match, TRBD2 (5 bases). The CDR3: CASSFGVPPTGELFF. The CDR3 DNA reads TGTGCCAGCAGCTTCGGGGTTCCCCCCACCGGGGAGCTGTTTTTT.